This T cell receptor beta chain was found in a study of regulatory T cells in long-lasting Graves disease. Overall study findings and caveats: There was favoring of TRBV28, TRBJ1-2 and TRBJ2-5 in persistent disease.

CDR1 is SGHTS and CDR2 is YDEGEE in the germline V gene. The V segment lost 6 bases and the J segment 5 bases; nucleotides outside the gene matches: 7. The length of the CDR3 is 13 residues. This clonotype was found a few times. Its specificity is not known. iRepertoire HTBI primers and Arm-PCR of CDR3 regions built TCR beta libraries. TCRdb passed the multiplex PCR reads through MiXCR, listing each CDR3 protein once. The table lists a few hundred thousand distinct CDR3 sequences, roughly 15% of them singletons. Described time point: newly diagnosed GD, antithyroid drugs for less than 3 months. PBMC-derived RNA was used for the TCR library. This same sample was also part of a study on T cells in Graves' hyperthyroidism and ophthalmopathy. That work adds: Ophthalmopathy and stable hyperthyroidism were separated by a 13 V-J model.

The sequence was collected from a woman in her forties or fifties with Graves disease. The material sequenced was peripheral blood mononuclear cells (PBMCs), taken at new diagnosis, from a patient treated with antithyroid drugs. The J gene is TRBJ1-2, the V gene TRBV5-8; 7 nucleotides align to TRBD1. CDR3 coding DNA: TGTGCCAGCACGAGACAGGGTCTATATGGCTACACCTTC. The encoded protein is CASTRQGLYGYTF. The full variable domain, its missing parts supplied by reference TRBV5-8 and TRBJ1-2, is EAGVTQSPTHLIKTRGQQATLRCSPISGHTSVYWYQQALGLGLQFLLWYDEGEERNRGNFPPRFSGRQFPNYSSELNVNALELEDSALYLCASTRQGLYGYTFGSGTRLTVV.